This T cell receptor beta chain is from a study of vaccination and CD4 T cells after COVID-19. Study in general: Cells were stimulated with overlapping spike peptide pools from SARS-CoV-2, HCoV-NL63, HCoV-OC43 and HCoV-229E.

Germline V gene lookup returns CDR1 SGHAT and CDR2 FQNNGV. This CDR3 region has 12 residues. The germline V and J ends were trimmed by 5 bases and 12 bases, with 14 bases remaining between them. On this clonotype: The antigen is undetermined.

Study-level points and caveats: SARS-CoV-2-reactive clonotypes showed a nonsignificant median rise from around 20 to 38. Spike mono-reactivity was shown by 304 of 307 vaccine-specific clones in convalescent patients.

CD4+ T cells that had been cultured provided DNA sequenced with the Oncomine TCR Beta short-read assay. TCRdb called the PCR reads again in MiXCR, with one record for every CDR3 protein. In the table there are some 11,000 distinct CDR3 sequences, about 45% of which are singletons. Documented treatment: roughly 11-day PBMC culture with coronavirus spike peptide pools or control peptides (ViraFEST assay). The sequencing sample was made of CD4+ T cells from blood, cultured in vitro. This TCR came from a human donor who had recovered from COVID-19. The chain combines TRBV11-2 with TRBJ2-1; D could derive from TRBD1 or TRBD2 (7 bases each). CDR3 amino acids: CASSQGGGGQFF. CDR3 coding DNA: TGTGCCAGCAGCCAGGGGGGCGGGGGGCAGTTCTTC.